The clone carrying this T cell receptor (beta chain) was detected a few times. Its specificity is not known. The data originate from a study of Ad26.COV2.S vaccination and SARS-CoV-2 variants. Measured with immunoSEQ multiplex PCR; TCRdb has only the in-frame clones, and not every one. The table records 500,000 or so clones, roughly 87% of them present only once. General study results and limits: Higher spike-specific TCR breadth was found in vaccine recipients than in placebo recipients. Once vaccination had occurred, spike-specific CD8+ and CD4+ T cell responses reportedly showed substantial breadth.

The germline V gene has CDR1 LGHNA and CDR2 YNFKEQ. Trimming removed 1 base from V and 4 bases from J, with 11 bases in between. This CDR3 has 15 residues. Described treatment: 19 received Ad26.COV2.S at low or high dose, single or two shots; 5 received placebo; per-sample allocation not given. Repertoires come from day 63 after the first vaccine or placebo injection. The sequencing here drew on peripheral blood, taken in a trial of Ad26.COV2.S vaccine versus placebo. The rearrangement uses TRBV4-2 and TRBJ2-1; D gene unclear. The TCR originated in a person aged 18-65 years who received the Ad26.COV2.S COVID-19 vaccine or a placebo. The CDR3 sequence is CASSQVPQGYNEQFF. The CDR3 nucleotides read TGTGCCAGCAGCCAAGTCCCCCAAGGGTACAATGAGCAGTTCTTC.